This entry features one TCR beta chain sequence. Its antigen is unidentified. These data belong to a study of PD-1 blockade in classical Hodgkin lymphoma. General study points: Nivolumab initiated under 1 year post-ASCT led to patient exclusion.

Clones were sequenced by immunoSEQ multiplex PCR, and TCRdb holds only the in-frame ones, with some missing. The table shows about 40,000 clones, with 87% occurring only once. No patient escaped relapse after autologous stem cell transplantation, and brentuximab vedotin exposure varied. The CDR3 consists of 17 residues. V was trimmed by 1 base and J by 8 bases, leaving 23 bases between them. Germline CDR1 and CDR2: GTSNPN and SVGIG (reference sequence). The sequence came from a human donor with classical Hodgkin lymphoma. The chain recombines TRBV30 with TRBJ2-2; D assignment may be TRBD1 or TRBD2 (5 bases each). This sample comprised peripheral blood mononuclear cells (PBMCs), obtained at baseline. The CDR3 nucleotides read TGTGCCTGGAGTGCTTACTCCGGGACCTACGCGCCAGGGGAGCTGTTTTTT. Translated, it gives CAWSAYSGTYAPGELFF. Full variable domain (outside the CDR3, taken from reference TRBV30 and TRBJ2-2): SQTIHQWPATLVQPVGSPLSLECTVEGTSNPNLYWYRQAAGRGLQLLFYSVGIGQISSEVPQNLSASRPQDRQFILSSKKLLLSDSGFYLCAWSAYSGTYAPGELFFGEGSRLTVL.